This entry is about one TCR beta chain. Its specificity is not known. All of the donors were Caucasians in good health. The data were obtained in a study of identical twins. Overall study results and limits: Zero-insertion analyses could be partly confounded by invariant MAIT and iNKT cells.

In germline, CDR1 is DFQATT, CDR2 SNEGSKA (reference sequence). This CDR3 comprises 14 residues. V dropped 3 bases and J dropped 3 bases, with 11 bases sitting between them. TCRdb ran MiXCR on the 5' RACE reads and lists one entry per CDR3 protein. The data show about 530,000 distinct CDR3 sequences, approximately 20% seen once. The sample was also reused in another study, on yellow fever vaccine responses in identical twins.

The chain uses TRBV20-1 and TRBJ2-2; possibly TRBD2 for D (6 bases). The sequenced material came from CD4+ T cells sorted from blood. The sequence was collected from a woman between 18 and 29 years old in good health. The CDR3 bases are TGCAGTGCTAGTGGGGGGACCCACACCGGGGAGCTGTTTTTT. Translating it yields CSASGGTHTGELFF.